These 26 T cell receptor beta chains came from one sample sequenced in a study of T cells in localized non-small cell lung cancer. Clones were read by immunoSEQ multiplex PCR, and TCRdb kept only the in-frame ones, dropping some. The sample carries 35,000 to 45,000 clones, 85% to 95% recorded once. Sequenced here: peripheral blood, sampled before any cancer treatment. The receptors stem from a female donor older than 55 with stage I lung adenocarcinoma.

The genes are TRBV29-1 and TRBJ1-2; D not certain. V was trimmed by 2 bases and J by 6 bases, leaving 16 bases between them. This CDR3 is 14 amino acids long. In germline, CDR1 is SQVTM, CDR2 ANQGSEA. The CDR3 reads CSVETGVWADGYTF. As DNA, the CDR3 is TGCAGCGTTGAAACCGGGGTGTGGGCGGATGGCTACACCTTC.

This chain uses TRBV2 with TRBJ2-1; tentatively, D is TRBD1 or TRBD2 (5 bases each). Between the trimmed V and J ends, which lost 6 bases and 5 bases, there was a span of 14 bases. This CDR3 is 14 amino acids long. CDR1 and CDR2 (germline): SNHLY, FYNNEI. The CDR3 coding sequence is TGTGCCAGCAGCTCATCGGGGCAGAACAATGAGCAGTTCTTC. Its translation is CASSSSGQNNEQFF.

The rearrangement joins TRBV29-1 to TRBJ1-2, with D unclear. The CDR3 is 10 amino acids. Germline CDR1 and CDR2: SQVTM and ANQGSEA. V was trimmed by 3 bases and J by 4 bases, leaving 3 bases between them. The CDR3 loop is CSVDGYGYTF. CDR3 DNA sequence: TGCAGCGTTGATGGCTATGGCTACACCTTC.

The chain is built from TRBV9 and TRBJ1-1; 7 bases are a match to TRBD1. Germline V gene data show CDR1 as SGDLS and CDR2 as YYNGEE. The CDR3 spans 11 residues. Unmatched junction bases numbered 1, after V lost 5 bases and J lost 6 bases. In nucleotides, the CDR3 is TGTGCCAGCAGAACAGGGGCTGAAGCTTTCTTT. It is translated as CASRTGAEAFF.

The gene calls are TRBV5-6 and TRBJ1-2; D not certain. CDR1 is SGHDT and CDR2 is YYEEEE in the germline V gene. Trimming took off 1 base at V and 6 bases at J, with 10 bases between the two ends. The CDR3 is 13 residues long. The DNA for the CDR3 is TGTGCCAGCAGCTTGCGGAGGGTGGATGGCTACACCTTC. This translates into CASSLRRVDGYTF.

This chain connects TRBV19 to TRBJ2-3, with no clear D. This CDR3 is 11 amino acids long. The V and J ends lost 6 bases and 4 bases respectively, with 5 bases between them. Germline CDR1 reads LNHDA; CDR2 reads SQIVND (reference sequence). The DNA for the CDR3 is TGTGCCAGTAGCTCGGCAGATACGCAGTATTTT. Amino acid sequence: CASSSADTQYF.

The rearrangement joins TRBV6-4 to TRBJ2-3; 9 positions agree with TRBD2. V dropped 0 bases and J dropped 2; count of bases not matched to a gene: 6. The CDR3 contains 17 residues. Germline assignment: CDR1 MRHNA and CDR2 SNTAGT. This CDR3 is CASSDSRGGGATDTQYF. The CDR3 DNA sequence: TGTGCCAGCAGTGACTCACGGGGCGGGGGGGCCACAGATACGCAGTATTTT.

V and J are TRBV29-1 and TRBJ1-2; TRBD1 matches at 11 bases. This CDR3 spans 13 amino acids. Looked up from germline, CDR1 is SQVTM and CDR2 is ANQGSEA. Unmatched junction bases numbered 2, after V lost 4 bases and J lost 4 bases. The CDR3 reads CSVGGTGGYGYTF. The CDR3 nucleotides are TGCAGCGTTGGGGGGACAGGGGGCTATGGCTACACCTTC.

This chain links TRBV7-9 with TRBJ1-6; 7 bases fit TRBD1. J lost 7 bases, V lost 2 bases, and 8 bases had no gene match. The CDR3 runs 16 residues. Germline V CDR1 and CDR2: SEHNR, FQNEAQ (reference sequence). In DNA form, the CDR3 reads TGTGCCAGCAGCTTACAGACAGGGTACCGAAATTCACCCCTCCACTTT. It is translated as CASSLQTGYRNSPLHF. Combining the CDR3 with reference TRBV7-9 and TRBJ1-6 gives the whole variable domain DTGVSQNPRHKITKRGQNVTFRCDPISEHNRLYWYRQTLGQGPEFLTYFQNEAQLEKSRLLSDRFSAERPKGSFSTLEIQRTEQGDSAMYLCASSLQTGYRNSPLHFGNGTRLTVT.

This chain links TRBV27 with TRBJ2-5; possibly TRBD1 for D (6 bases). CDR1 is MNHEY, CDR2 SMNVEV, per germline (reference sequence). The V gene lost 4 bases and the J gene lost 1 base, with 13 bases spanning the gap. There are 15 residues in the CDR3. The CDR3 region is CASSSSQGSQETQYF. CDR3 nucleotides: TGTGCCAGCAGTTCCTCACAGGGAAGCCAAGAGACCCAGTACTTC.

The chain joins TRBV7-3 to TRBJ1-4, with D perhaps matching TRBD1 (5 bases). Germline V gene data show CDR1 as SGHTA and CDR2 as FQGTGA. Deletions cut 2 bases from V and 8 bases from J, with 15 bases between. The CDR3 spans 15 residues. The CDR3 region has the DNA TGTGCCAGCAGCTTAGCGCGGGGGAGATGGGAAAAACTGTTTTTT. Its protein is CASSLARGRWEKLFF.

This clone appeared once. The gene calls are TRBV30 and TRBJ1-3; no definite D call. Looked up from germline, CDR1 is GTSNPN and CDR2 is SVGIG (reference sequence). Trimming pared 4 bases from V and 0 bases from J, leaving 10 bases between. This CDR3 has 14 residues. The CDR3 bases are TGTGCCTGGACCGCGGGGTTCTCTGGAAACACCATATATTTT. Translated, it gives CAWTAGFSGNTIYF.

This chain connects TRBV6-1 to TRBJ2-5; no clear D. V was pared by 10 bases and J by 4 bases, with 13 bases between. The germline V gene encodes CDR1 MNHNS and CDR2 SASEGT. The CDR3 contains 12 residues. CDR3 bases: TGTGCCACCGGACGGTGGGGAGAGACCCAGTACTTC. Protein: CATGRWGETQYF.

The chain recombines TRBV16 with TRBJ2-3; 7 bases fit TRBD1. The CDR3 totals 14 residues. V dropped 7 bases and J dropped 0; count of bases not matched to a gene: 4. Germline CDR1 is KGHSY and CDR2 is FQNENV. This chain's CDR3 is CASNPQGSTDTQYF. As DNA, the CDR3 is TGTGCCAGCAACCCACAGGGGAGCACAGATACGCAGTATTTT. The whole variable domain, filled in from reference TRBV16 and TRBJ2-3, reads GEEVAQTPKHLVRGEGQKAKLYCAPIKGHSYVFWYQQVLKNEFKFLISFQNENVFDETGMPKERFSAKCLPNSPCSLEIQATKLEDSAVYFCASNPQGSTDTQYFGPGTRLTVL.

This chain links TRBV29-1 with TRBJ1-2; D might be TRBD1 (5 bases). This CDR3 comprises 13 residues. V lost 4 bases and J 5 bases, leaving 14 bases between the germline ends. Germline CDR1 reads SQVTM; CDR2 reads ANQGSEA. In DNA form, the CDR3 reads TGCAGCGTTGTTTCAGGGCGGTTGTATGGCTACACCTTC. Encoded protein: CSVVSGRLYGYTF. The full variable domain, rest sourced from reference TRBV29-1 and TRBJ1-2, is SAVISQKPSRDICQRGTSLTIQCQVDSQVTMMFWYRQQPGQSLTLIATANQGSEATYESGFVIDKFPISRPNLTFSTLTVSNMSPEDSSIYLCSVVSGRLYGYTFGSGTRLTVV.

The genes are TRBV4-1 and TRBJ1-1; D might be TRBD1 (5 bases). The V gene's germline CDR1 is MGHRA and CDR2 YSYEKL. The V end was cut by 3 bases, the J end by 1 base, with 9 bases between. The CDR3 is made up of 14 amino acids. DNA for the CDR3: TGCGCCAGCAGCCAGGGGGGTGCGAACACTGAAGCTTTCTTT. It codes for CASSQGGANTEAFF.

This clone appeared once. The chain uses TRBV14 and TRBJ2-3; D is perhaps TRBD2 (6 bases). The CDR3 sequence is 17 residues long. The germline V gene has CDR1 SGHDN and CDR2 FVKESK. V lost 2 bases to trimming and J lost 4 bases, with 19 bases between them. CDR3 DNA sequence: TGTGCCAGCAGCCAACGGCGCGGGGTGTCTAGCCCAGATACGCAGTATTTT. Amino acids: CASSQRRGVSSPDTQYF.

The V and J genes are TRBV23-1 and TRBJ1-4, with 8 bases fitting TRBD1. TRBV23-1 is designated an ORF whose function remains uncertain. Trimming took 5 bases from V and 4 from J; bases not matched to a gene: 6. This CDR3 has 15 residues. The CDR3 reads CASSVSQGVNEKLFF. In nucleotides, the CDR3 is TGCGCCAGCAGTGTCTCACAGGGGGTTAATGAAAAACTGTTTTTT.

CDR3 bases: TGTGCCAGTAGTATTGGACCGGGGAACACTGAAGCTTTCTTT. Translation: CASSIGPGNTEAFF. The gene calls are TRBV19 and TRBJ1-1, with D unresolved. Germline V gives CDR1 LNHDA, CDR2 SQIVND (reference sequence). Trimming shortened V by 3 bases and J by 1 base, and 9 bases separated the two germline ends. CDR3 length: 14 amino acids.

This chain connects TRBV18 to TRBJ1-1; D is perhaps TRBD1 (5 bases). Deletions cut 2 bases from V and 6 bases from J, with 13 bases between. This CDR3 comprises 14 residues. CDR1 KGHSH and CDR2 LQKENI come from the germline V gene. The CDR3, as DNA: TGTGCCAGCTCACCAAGCGACAGTTTGGCTGAAGCTTTCTTT. Translating gives CASSPSDSLAEAFF.

In nucleotides, the CDR3 is TGTGCCAGCAGTGAGGTAGGGACAAGAATGTATGGCTACACCTTC. Protein: CASSEVGTRMYGYTF. V gene TRBV2 combines with J gene TRBJ1-2, with a weak D call TRBD1 (6 bases). This CDR3 spans 15 amino acids. V shed 3 bases and J shed 5 bases, with 16 bases lying between them. The V gene's germline CDR1 is SNHLY and CDR2 FYNNEI.

The J gene is TRBJ2-3, the V gene TRBV29-1; TRBD1 or TRBD2 may be the D gene (5 bases each). CDR1 and CDR2 from the germline V gene are SQVTM and ANQGSEA. V was pared by 1 base and J by 1 base, with 12 bases between. The CDR3 sequence is 15 residues long. The CDR3 bases are TGCAGCGTTGAAGGGGGGACGGCTCGCACAGATACGCAGTATTTT. Translation gives CSVEGGTARTDTQYF.

The chain links TRBV5-1 to TRBJ2-5, with a tentative D call TRBD1 (5 bases). Trimming stripped 1 base from V and 5 bases from J, with 12 bases between. Germline V gives CDR1 SGHRS, CDR2 YFSETQ. The CDR3 length is 14 residues. The chain's CDR3 is CASSLNSGLETQYF. The CDR3 DNA follows: TGCGCCAGCAGCTTGAACTCAGGGCTTGAGACCCAGTACTTC.

The rearrangement links TRBV19 to TRBJ1-1; 8 nucleotides match TRBD1. The V gene end was trimmed by 2 bases and the J gene end by 1 base; junction bases not matched to a gene: 3. CDR3 size: 15 residues. The V gene's germline CDR1 is LNHDA and CDR2 SQIVND (reference sequence). The CDR3: CASSIQGARNTEAFF. CDR3 nucleotides: TGTGCCAGTAGTATACAGGGGGCGCGGAACACTGAAGCTTTCTTT.

The gene calls are TRBV2 and TRBJ1-1; 7 positions agree with TRBD1. J was trimmed by 5 bases and V by 8 bases; bases with no gene match: 5. The CDR3 consists of 12 residues. Germline V gene data show CDR1 as SNHLY and CDR2 as FYNNEI. The CDR3: CASGQDRTEAFF. The CDR3 DNA reads TGTGCCAGCGGACAGGACCGGACTGAAGCTTTCTTT.

The genes are TRBV9 and TRBJ2-1; the match to TRBD2 covers 9 bases. Germline V lookup: CDR1 SGDLS, CDR2 YYNGEE. The V segment lost 0 bases and the J segment 5 bases; nucleotides outside the gene matches: 3. This CDR3 spans 15 amino acids. The chain's CDR3 is CASSVDPSGDNEQFF. As DNA, the CDR3 is TGTGCCAGCAGCGTAGACCCTAGCGGGGACAATGAGCAGTTCTTC.